This record concerns one T cell receptor (beta chain) sequence. The data are from a study of shared clonotypes between healthy human individuals. The assay was immunoSEQ multiplex PCR, and TCRdb's table has in-frame clones only and misses some. Here the sample spans 1.6 million or so clones, 96% being singletons. Germline V lookup: CDR1 SGHRS, CDR2 YFSETQ. The CDR3 consists of 14 residues. V was clipped by 4 bases and J by 4 bases; unmatched bases: 6. The J gene is TRBJ2-5, the V gene TRBV5-1; 8 positions match TRBD2. The TCR originated in a young man in good health. The material sequenced was naive CD4+ T cells sorted from blood. Subset specified: CD45RA+ positively selected. The CDR3 sequence: CASSPRTSRETQYF. DNA for the CDR3: TGCGCCAGCAGCCCGAGGACTAGCCGAGAGACCCAGTACTTC.